A selection of T cell receptor beta chains follows, all from one sample in a study of OX40 agonist ivuxolimab in advanced cancers. Profiled with immunoSEQ multiplex PCR; TCRdb holds only in-frame clones, not every one. The data show about 82,000 clones, more than 70% seen once. Source: CD4+ or CD8+ T cells sorted from blood, taken in a trial of the OX40 agonist ivuxolimab. The receptors originated from an adult with an advanced solid tumor such as melanoma, head and neck, liver or kidney cancer. CDR3s include the opening cysteine and the closing phenylalanine or tryptophan. The D gene is left open where the match is weak. The size entry is marked missing in some rows and otherwise reads once, few, many or a size class.

V: TRBV5-1
D: TRBD2
size: .
J: TRBJ2-5
DNA: TGCGCCAGCAGCCTCGGGACTAGCGGGGTCCTAAGGGAGACCCAGTACTTC
CDR3: CASSLGTSGVLRETQYF

V: TRBV9
D: .
size: .
J: TRBJ2-1
DNA: TGTGCCAGCAGCGTCCTCGAACTAAACAATGAGCAGTTCTTC
CDR3: CASSVLELNNEQFF

V: TRBV5-1
D: .
size: .
J: TRBJ1-1
DNA: TGCGCCAGCAGCTCTGGACGGATCCGGGACACTGAAGCTTTCTTT
CDR3: CASSSGRIRDTEAFF

V: TRBV7-2
D: .
size: few
J: TRBJ1-3
DNA: TGTGCCAGCAGCTTAGGGCTTCTGGCCCGGGCCATATATTTT
CDR3: CASSLGLLARAIYF

V: TRBV2
D: .
size: few
J: TRBJ1-1
DNA: TGTGCCAGCAGTGAGAGGGATGAAGCTTTCTTT
CDR3: CASSERDEAFF

V: TRBV28
D: TRBD2
size: .
J: TRBJ2-7
DNA: TGTGCCAGCGAGACCGGCGGACTAGCCCGTTCCTCCTACGAGCAGTACTTC
CDR3: CASETGGLARSSYEQYF

V: TRBV28
D: TRBD1
size: .
J: TRBJ1-1
DNA: TGTGCCAGCAGTTTGCCCGGGACAGGGAACACTGAAGCTTTCTTT
CDR3: CASSLPGTGNTEAFF

V: TRBV5-1
D: TRBD2
size: .
J: TRBJ2-7
DNA: TGCGCCAGCAGCCCAACAACGGGACTAGCGGGAGGGAACGAGCAGTACTTC
CDR3: CASSPTTGLAGGNEQYF

V: TRBV29-1
D: TRBD2
size: .
J: TRBJ2-7
DNA: TGCAGCGTTGCGGGTACCGTGCGGGGGACCTACGAGCAGTACTTC
CDR3: CSVAGTVRGTYEQYF

V: TRBV5-1
D: TRBD1
size: .
J: TRBJ1-3
DNA: TGCGCCAGCAGCCCCGGGACAGGGTCCGGAAACACCATATATTTT
CDR3: CASSPGTGSGNTIYF

V: TRBV10-3
D: TRBD1
size: once
J: TRBJ1-1
DNA: TGTGCCATCAGCGGACAGGGGGACACTGAAGCTTTCTTT
CDR3: CAISGQGDTEAFF

V: TRBV28
D: .
size: once
J: TRBJ1-3
DNA: TGTGCCAGCAGTTTTGCGAGGTTCTCTGGAAACACCATATATTTT
CDR3: CASSFARFSGNTIYF

V: TRBV28
D: TRBD1
size: .
J: TRBJ1-5
DNA: TGTGCCAGCAAAAAGGGGACAGGGGGCCAGCCCCAGCATTTT
CDR3: CASKKGTGGQPQHF

V: TRBV6-1
D: .
size: once
J: TRBJ1-2
DNA: TGTGCCAGCGACCTGCGGGGGTACTATGGCTACACCTTC
CDR3: CASDLRGYYGYTF

V: TRBV5-6
D: .
size: .
J: TRBJ2-5
DNA: TGTGCCAGCAGCTTGGTGGCTAGCAGCGAGACCCAGTACTTC
CDR3: CASSLVASSETQYF

V: TRBV7-3
D: .
size: .
J: TRBJ2-3
DNA: TGTGCCAGCAGCCTACTGGGAGCGGGCACTAGCACAGATACGCAGTATTTT
CDR3: CASSLLGAGTSTDTQYF

V: TRBV28
D: .
size: .
J: TRBJ1-2
DNA: TGTGCCAGCACCACCCCGAGGGATCGAGGTGGCTACACCTTC
CDR3: CASTTPRDRGGYTF

V: TRBV2
D: .
size: .
J: TRBJ2-7
DNA: TGTGCCGGAGGAATAGGCTACGAGCAGTACTTC
CDR3: CAGGIGYEQYF

V: TRBV5-1
D: TRBD2
size: .
J: TRBJ2-1
DNA: TGCGCCAGCAGTCACTTTCAGACTAGCGGTGCCTACAATGAGCAGTTCTTC
CDR3: CASSHFQTSGAYNEQFF

V: TRBV29-1
D: .
size: .
J: TRBJ1-2
DNA: TGCAGCGTTACCCGGCCGGATGGCTACACCTTC
CDR3: CSVTRPDGYTF

V: TRBV6-6
D: .
size: .
J: TRBJ1-1
DNA: TGTGCCAGCAGTTACGGGGGCTACACTGAAGCTTTCTTT
CDR3: CASSYGGYTEAFF

V: TRBV27
D: TRBD1
size: .
J: TRBJ1-6
DNA: TGTGCCAGCAGTTTATCTCAGGGTGGAGGGGGCCGTTCACCCCTCCACTTT
CDR3: CASSLSQGGGGRSPLHF

V: TRBV30
D: .
size: .
J: TRBJ2-7
DNA: TGTGCCTGGAGTGTCGGAGTTACCTCCTACGAGCAGTACTTC
CDR3: CAWSVGVTSYEQYF

V: TRBV2
D: .
size: .
J: TRBJ2-2
DNA: TGTGCCAGCAGTGAAAGAGGTCTCGTCGGGGAGCTGTTTTTT
CDR3: CASSERGLVGELFF

V: TRBV7-2
D: .
size: .
J: TRBJ2-7
DNA: TGTGCCAGCAGCTTAGGGGGCGCGGGATCCTACTACGAGCAGTACTTC
CDR3: CASSLGGAGSYYEQYF

V: TRBV25-1
D: .
size: .
J: TRBJ2-3
DNA: TGTGCCAGCAGTGAATATCGTACGCAGTATTTT
CDR3: CASSEYRTQYF

V: TRBV27
D: .
size: .
J: TRBJ2-1
DNA: TGTGCCAGCAGTTTATTGGGGGATCAGCAGTTCTTC
CDR3: CASSLLGDQQFF

V: TRBV7-2
D: .
size: .
J: TRBJ2-2
DNA: TGTGCCAGCAGCCCGATCCGGAGGATTGGCACCGGGGAGCTGTTTTTT
CDR3: CASSPIRRIGTGELFF

V: TRBV5-4
D: .
size: few
J: TRBJ1-2
DNA: TGTGCCAGCAGCCACGTCCCCAGCTACTATGGCTACACCTTC
CDR3: CASSHVPSYYGYTF

V: TRBV18
D: .
size: .
J: TRBJ1-2
DNA: TGTGCCAGCTATGAACCCCCTACGTATGGCTACACCTTC
CDR3: CASYEPPTYGYTF

V: TRBV29-1
D: .
size: .
J: TRBJ2-1
DNA: TGCAGCGTTGAGGGGCGACAGGCAGGGAATGAGCAGTTCTTC
CDR3: CSVEGRQAGNEQFF

V: TRBV19
D: .
size: .
J: TRBJ1-5
DNA: TGTGCCAGTAGTATCCCCTCCTTTGGGCTAGGTAAACAGCCCCAGCATTTT
CDR3: CASSIPSFGLGKQPQHF

V: TRBV5-6
D: .
size: .
J: TRBJ2-7
DNA: TGTGCCAGCAGCTTGGCGACGGACGAGCAGTACTTC
CDR3: CASSLATDEQYF

V: TRBV4-1
D: .
size: .
J: TRBJ2-3
DNA: TGCGCCAGCGGGGCCCCCCCTGCGCAGTATTTT
CDR3: CASGAPPAQYF

V: TRBV7-9
D: TRBD1
size: .
J: TRBJ2-3
DNA: TGTGCCAGCAGCTTATTTGGACAGGGAGGCGATACGCAGTATTTT
CDR3: CASSLFGQGGDTQYF